This TCR beta chain emerged from a study of blood T cells in healthy people across ages. Study results and limitations: Roughly linear declines in TCR beta diversity per million T cells occurred with age.

Primers used in a second PCR of about 6 to 11 cycles were a sample-barcoded 5' primer and a J-beta primer mix. TCRdb recomputed calls from the 5' RACE reads with MiXCR, one row per CDR3 protein. The sample records some 1 million distinct CDR3 sequences, roughly 45% being singletons. This clonotype has more than one count but fewer than ten. Its antigen is not identified. The sequence was obtained from a woman aged 55-69 years in good health. Specimen: blood.

CDR3 residues: CASSVLAGADEQFF. As DNA, the CDR3 is TGTGCCAGCAGCGTCCTAGCGGGAGCGGACGAGCAGTTCTTC. The chain links TRBV9 to TRBJ2-1, with 10 bases matching TRBD2. The CDR3 covers 14 residues. V shed 2 bases, J shed 10 bases, and the junction held 6 bases outside the gene matches. Germline assignment: CDR1 SGDLS and CDR2 YYNGEE.